The 17 T cell receptor beta chains reported below all come from one sample, sequenced in a study of cytomegalovirus exposure and HLA in healthy donors. 60 Vbeta and 13 Jbeta primers were used in PCR. The assay was immunoSEQ multiplex PCR, and TCRdb's table has in-frame clones only and misses some. This table holds about 130,000 clones, less than 85% found once. The source material was PBMCs. These receptors were collected from a man aged 40-50 years in good health and CMV-seronegative.

The chain is built from TRBV29-1 and TRBJ2-7; 10 bases agree with TRBD1. V lost 7 bases and J lost 5; bases outside the gene matches: 14. This CDR3 is 15 amino acids long. The V gene's germline CDR1 is SQVTM and CDR2 ANQGSEA. CDR3 nucleotide sequence: TGCAGCGCCAGTCCCCGGGACAGGGGATCCCACGAGCAGTACTTC. This encodes CSASPRDRGSHEQYF.

CDR3 sequence: CASSLQTDSYNEQFF. CDR3 nucleotides: TGTGCCAGCAGTCTCCAAACTGACAGTTACAATGAGCAGTTCTTC. The chain has TRBV6-1 and TRBJ2-1; tentative D call: TRBD1 (5 bases). CDR3 length: 15 residues. V lost 5 bases, J lost 4 bases, and 15 bases lay in between. CDR1 MNHNS and CDR2 SASEGT come from the germline V gene.

This sequence joins TRBV7-2 and TRBJ1-2, with D unclear. The ends were cut back, 7 bases at V and 0 bases at J, with 15 bases in the middle. The CDR3 consists of 15 residues. Germline V lookup: CDR1 SGHTA, CDR2 FQGNSA. This CDR3 reads CASTGVGPPNYGYTF. The CDR3 nucleotides are TGTGCCAGCACCGGTGTTGGGCCCCCTAACTATGGCTACACCTTC. Full variable domain (outside the CDR3, taken from reference TRBV7-2 and TRBJ1-2): GAGVSQSPSNKVTEKGKDVELRCDPISGHTALYWYRQSLGQGLEFLIYFQGNSAPDKSGLPSDRFSAERTGGSVSTLTIQRTQQEDSAVYLCASTGVGPPNYGYTFGSGTRLTVV.

This clone was found a few times. The conserved phenylalanine or tryptophan is not found at the CDR3 terminus, so this likely reflects a read error. This chain connects TRBV28 to TRBJ1-2; 9 bases agree with TRBD1. The CDR3 runs 13 residues. Trimming took 5 bases from V and 7 from J; bases not matched to a gene: 5. Germline V CDR1 and CDR2: MDHEN, SYDVKM. The CDR3 protein is CASSGGTGLGYTV. CDR3 DNA: TGTGCCAGCAGTGGGGGGACAGGGCTTGGCTACACCGTC.

This clone was detected once. V is TRBV5-4 and J is TRBJ1-4; 8 positions agree with TRBD1. Germline CDR1 is SGHNT and CDR2 is YYREEE (reference sequence). Unmatched junction bases numbered 5, after V lost 3 bases and J lost 1 base. The CDR3 contains 16 residues. CDR3: CASSSGQGGTNEKLFF. The CDR3 nucleotides are TGTGCCAGCAGCTCAGGACAGGGAGGAACTAATGAAAAACTGTTTTTT.

The chain uses TRBV10-1 and TRBJ2-1, with no clear D. The CDR3 has 13 amino acids. The ends were cut back, 2 bases at V and 5 bases at J, with 7 bases in the middle. Germline assignment: CDR1 WNHNN and CDR2 SYGVQD (reference sequence). The DNA for the CDR3 is TGCGCCAGCAGTGAGATTGCAGACAATGAGCAGTTCTTC. Translated: CASSEIADNEQFF.

This clone was observed a single time. One end of the junction does not line up with germline, which may come from a read error. The V and J genes are TRBV5-1 and TRBJ1-2; D remains unclear. The CDR3 has 14 residues. CDR1 and CDR2 (germline): SGHRS, YFSETQ. The CDR3 DNA reads as TGCGCCAGCAGCTTGACAGCGACGGGAACTGATAGCGCCTTC. Translation gives CASSLTATGTDSAF.

The V gene is TRBV6-4, the J gene TRBJ2-3, with D maybe TRBD1 (6 bases). This CDR3 has 16 amino acids. Trimming shortened V by 3 bases and J by 1 base, and 14 bases separated the two germline ends. CDR1 and CDR2 (germline): MRHNA, SNTAGT. CDR3 residues: CASSEGASSGTDTQYF. In nucleotides, the CDR3 is TGTGCCAGCAGTGAGGGGGCCTCAAGTGGCACAGATACGCAGTATTTT.

V usage is TRBV7-8 and J usage is TRBJ2-3; D gene unclear. The V gene's germline CDR1 is SGHVS and CDR2 FQNEAQ. V lost 8 bases and J lost 2, with 14 bases in between. This CDR3 has 14 residues. CDR3 DNA sequence: TGTGCCAGCGCGACGGAGTGGCACACAGATACGCAGTATTTT. Its translation is CASATEWHTDTQYF. The complete variable domain, with remaining parts taken from reference TRBV7-8 and TRBJ2-3, reads GAGVSQSPRYKVAKRGQDVALRCDPISGHVSLFWYQQALGQGPEFLTYFQNEAQLDKSGLPSDRFFAERPEGSVSTLKIQRTQQEDSAVYLCASATEWHTDTQYFGPGTRLTVL.

The rearrangement uses TRBV5-6 and TRBJ1-6; 8 nucleotides agree with TRBD1. V lost 0 bases and J lost 10; bases outside the gene matches: 9. This CDR3 comprises 16 residues. CDR1 is SGHDT and CDR2 is YYEEEE in the germline V gene. CDR3: CASSLAWTGIGSPLHF. Here the CDR3 DNA reads TGTGCCAGCAGCTTGGCCTGGACAGGGATCGGCTCACCCCTCCACTTT.

The rearrangement uses TRBV30 and TRBJ2-2; possible D gene TRBD2, 5 bases. This CDR3 has 12 amino acids. Trimming stripped 5 bases from V and 6 bases from J, with 10 bases between. CDR1 is GTSNPN and CDR2 is SVGIG in the germline V gene (reference sequence). DNA of the CDR3: TGTGCCTGGGCTTGGCGGGCCGGGGAGCTGTTTTTT. It codes for CAWAWRAGELFF.

CDR3 sequence: CASSSDRGSPLHF. The CDR3 DNA follows: TGCGCCAGCAGCTCGGACAGGGGTTCACCCCTCCACTTT. The chain joins TRBV5-1 to TRBJ1-6, with 9 bases matching TRBD1. Trimming removed 3 bases from V and 9 bases from J; junction bases left unmatched: 1. There are 13 residues in the CDR3. CDR1 is SGHRS and CDR2 is YFSETQ in the germline V gene.

This chain connects TRBV2 to TRBJ2-4; D not certain. The CDR3 runs 12 residues. The V end lost 6 bases, the J end lost 4 bases, and 7 bases lay between the germline ends. Germline CDR1 and CDR2: SNHLY and FYNNEI. CDR3 coding DNA: TGTGCCAGCAGCGCGGAGAAAAACATTCAGTACTTC. Translation gives CASSAEKNIQYF.

J is TRBJ1-1 and V is TRBV2; TRBD1 is a possible D gene (5 bases). The CDR3 has 13 amino acids. Germline CDR1 SNHLY, CDR2 FYNNEI. V lost 8 bases to trimming and J lost 3 bases, with 13 bases between them. CDR3 loop: CASEGVGDTEAFF. The CDR3 DNA follows: TGTGCCAGCGAAGGGGTAGGAGACACTGAAGCTTTCTTT.

The chain joins TRBV5-1 to TRBJ2-7; 10 bases fit TRBD2. V lost 2 bases, J lost 4 bases, and 3 bases stayed unmatched. CDR1 and CDR2 from the germline V gene are SGHRS and YFSETQ. This CDR3 has 14 amino acids. CDR3 region: CASSFEAGGYEQYF. The CDR3 DNA is TGCGCCAGCAGCTTCGAAGCGGGAGGGTACGAGCAGTACTTC.

The genes are TRBV2 and TRBJ1-3, with D tentatively TRBD1 (5 bases). Germline V lookup: CDR1 SNHLY, CDR2 FYNNEI. V shed 4 bases and J shed 2 bases, with 9 bases lying between them. The CDR3 runs to 14 residues. CDR3 protein: CASSGGATGNTIYF. CDR3 DNA sequence: TGTGCCAGCAGTGGCGGGGCGACTGGAAACACCATATATTTT.

J is TRBJ1-3 and V is TRBV25-1, with D tentatively TRBD1 (5 bases). The CDR3 extends over 15 amino acids. V shed 3 bases and J shed 1 base, with 10 bases lying between them. CDR1 and CDR2 (germline): MGHDK, SYGVNS. CDR3 sequence reads: CASSDPGTSGNTIYF. The CDR3 DNA reads as TGTGCCAGCAGTGACCCCGGGACTTCTGGAAACACCATATATTTT.